One and the same sample provided the 17 T cell receptor beta chains below, sequenced in a study of T-cell reconstitution after alpha-beta-depleted transplantation in children. Unique molecular identifiers were built into the TCRbeta library. TCRdb itself ran the PCR reads through MiXCR, one entry per CDR3 protein. The table shows about 230,000 distinct CDR3 sequences, with around 9.7% occurring only once. Sample: PBMCs from the stem cell graft donor, taken from the stem cell graft. The receptors shown here come from a human donor who donated a stem cell graft to a child with SCID.

This clonotype has a count of ten or more. This sequence joins TRBV5-1 and TRBJ2-1, with 7 bases aligning to TRBD2. The CDR3 is 18 amino acids. Germline trimming cut 2 bases from V and 3 bases from J; bases unmatched to any gene: 14. Germline CDR1 is SGHRS and CDR2 is YFSETQ. The CDR3: CASSLTGVAGWDYNEQFF. CDR3 nucleotides: TGCGCCAGCAGCTTAACAGGAGTAGCGGGTTGGGACTACAATGAGCAGTTCTTC.

As for this clonotype: The junction and the germline gene differ at one end; a read error may be behind it. The rearrangement uses TRBV20-1 and TRBJ2-7; D might be TRBD2 (7 bases). Germline assignment: CDR1 DFQATT and CDR2 SNEGSKA (reference sequence). CDR3 length equals 17 residues. The CDR3 DNA follows: TGCTGTGCTAGAGATTGGGAGGGACACCGAGACTCCTACGAGCAGTACTTC. Translated, it gives CCARDWEGHRDSYEQYF.

This clonotype was observed many times. The J gene is TRBJ2-3, the V gene TRBV12-3 or TRBV12-4, with 12 bases matching TRBD2. CDR3 length equals 15 residues. J lost 1 base, V lost 10 bases, and 6 bases had no gene match. The CDR3 nucleotides read TGTGCCACCGGGACTAGCGGGCCGCGCACAGATACGCAGTATTTT. It translates to CATGTSGPRTDTQYF.

The chain links TRBV19 to TRBJ1-1; possibly TRBD1 for D (5 bases). V lost 3 bases, J lost 4 bases, and 21 bases lay in between. The germline CDR1 and CDR2 sequences are LNHDA and SQIVND (reference sequence). CDR3 size: 17 residues. The DNA of the CDR3 is TGTGCCAGTAGTATTAGGCCGCCTGGGGGGTATGGCACTGAAGCTTTCTTT. It is translated as CASSIRPPGGYGTEAFF.

This clonotype has a count of ten or more. J is TRBJ2-2 and V is TRBV24-1, with 13 bases aligning to TRBD2. The CDR3 loop spans 16 amino acids. V gave up 3 bases and J gave up 7 bases; unmatched junction bases: 4. Per germline, CDR1 KGHDR and CDR2 SFDVKD. CDR3 loop: CATSDGTSGEVGELFF. The CDR3 region has the DNA TGTGCCACCAGTGATGGGACTAGCGGGGAGGTCGGGGAGCTGTTTTTT.

This clonotype has ten or more counts. The chain recombines TRBV12-3 or TRBV12-4 with TRBJ1-1; D unresolved. Between the trimmed V and J ends, which lost 4 bases and 4 bases, there was a span of 16 bases. The length of the CDR3 is 15 residues. The CDR3: CASSSGRAWGTEAFF. CDR3 sequence (DNA): TGTGCCAGCAGTTCCGGTCGTGCTTGGGGCACTGAAGCTTTCTTT.

This clonotype was detected many times. The chain recombines TRBV9 with TRBJ2-7; D possibly corresponds to TRBD1 (6 bases). V gave up 1 base and J gave up 6 bases, with 8 bases separating them. This CDR3 is 12 amino acids long. CDR1 and CDR2 (germline): SGDLS, YYNGEE. In DNA form, the CDR3 reads TGTGCCAGCAGCGTAATGGGGGCCGAGCAGTACTTC. It yields the protein CASSVMGAEQYF.

This clonotype was counted ten times or more. The CDR3 here is CSASDPGSGGANTHEQYF. The DNA for the CDR3 is TGCAGTGCTAGTGACCCCGGAAGCGGGGGGGCCAATACGCACGAGCAGTACTTC. V is TRBV20-1 and J is TRBJ2-7, with 10 bases fitting TRBD2. The CDR3 length is 18 residues. Germline CDR1 and CDR2: DFQATT and SNEGSKA (reference sequence). J lost 5 bases, V lost 3 bases, and 19 bases had no gene match.

This clonotype was found many times. This chain uses TRBV5-6 with TRBJ2-4; D unclear. The CDR3 consists of 16 residues. The germline V and J ends were trimmed by 1 base and 0 bases, with 11 bases remaining between them. Germline V gene sequence: CDR1 SGHDT, CDR2 YYEEEE. CDR3 region: CASSLRQDIAKNIQYF. The CDR3 nucleotides read TGTGCCAGCAGCTTGAGGCAGGATATAGCCAAAAACATTCAGTACTTC. The variable domain in full, completed from reference TRBV5-6 and TRBJ2-4, reads DAGVTQSPTHLIKTRGQQVTLRCSPKSGHDTVSWYQQALGQGPQFIFQYYEEEERQRGNFPDRFSGHQFPNYSSELNVNALLLGDSALYLCASSLRQDIAKNIQYFGAGTRLSVL.

The chain couples TRBV7-2 to TRBJ2-1; D is ambiguous. Trimming pared 5 bases from V and 4 bases from J, leaving 12 bases between. The CDR3 spans 14 residues. The germline V gene encodes CDR1 SGHTA and CDR2 FQGNSA. The CDR3 DNA is TGTGCCAGCAGCAAGCCCACCAAATACAATGAGCAGTTCTTC. Protein: CASSKPTKYNEQFF.

This clonotype appeared many times. The V gene is TRBV6-1, the J gene TRBJ1-4, with unresolved D. CDR1 and CDR2 (germline): MNHNS, SASEGT. The ends were cut back, 8 bases at V and 2 bases at J, with 15 bases in the middle. The CDR3 is 15 residues long. Here the CDR3 DNA reads TGTGCCAGCTCTGGCAGATCGGCCACTAATGAAAAACTGTTTTTT. Its protein product is CASSGRSATNEKLFF.

The chain couples TRBV18 to TRBJ2-5, with TRBD2 as a possible D gene (7 bases). Trimming shortened V by 2 bases and J by 7 bases, and 14 bases separated the two germline ends. Germline CDR1 is KGHSH and CDR2 is LQKENI. The CDR3 totals 14 residues. This CDR3 is CASSPYDAGATQYF. The CDR3 DNA sequence: TGTGCCAGCTCACCATATGACGCGGGGGCGACCCAGTACTTC.

This clonotype was seen at least ten times. The rearrangement links TRBV18 to TRBJ1-1, with 9 bases that match TRBD1. CDR1 and CDR2 (germline): KGHSH, LQKENI. CDR3 size: 16 residues. V trimming: 2 bases; J trimming: 0 bases; junction bases outside the gene matches: 4. The CDR3 loop reads CASSPWTGVMNTEAFF. CDR3 in DNA: TGTGCCAGCTCACCATGGACAGGGGTGATGAACACTGAAGCTTTCTTT.

This clonotype was seen many times. The V and J genes are TRBV7-3 and TRBJ2-2; maybe TRBD1 (5 bases). The germline V gene encodes CDR1 SGHTA and CDR2 FQGTGA. The length of the CDR3 is 14 residues. V was shortened by 4 bases and J by 7 bases, with 13 bases between the two germline ends. This CDR3 reads CASSSSQASGELFF. The DNA for the CDR3 is TGTGCCAGCAGCTCCTCACAGGCCAGCGGGGAGCTGTTTTTT.

This clonotype occurred many times. CDR3 in amino acids: CASSLSVSGVSYEQYF. The CDR3 DNA reads as TGTGCCAGCAGTTTATCTGTGTCGGGGGTTTCCTACGAGCAGTACTTC. The V call is TRBV27, the J call TRBJ2-7, with a possible D match to TRBD2 (6 bases). CDR1 MNHEY and CDR2 SMNVEV come from the germline V gene (reference sequence). This CDR3 spans 16 amino acids. Trimming stripped 0 bases from V and 1 base from J, with 13 bases between.

This clonotype has a count of ten or more. V usage is TRBV7-9 and J usage is TRBJ1-1, with TRBD1 as a possible D gene (5 bases). Germline assignment: CDR1 SEHNR and CDR2 FQNEAQ (reference sequence). Trimming removed 5 bases from V and 1 base from J, with 14 bases in between. This CDR3 spans 15 amino acids. The CDR3 DNA reads TGTGCCAGCAGCCCCAGCAGGGTGGGGAACACTGAAGCTTTCTTT. As protein: CASSPSRVGNTEAFF.

This clonotype was recorded many times. CDR3: CASTKDWNTGELFF. The CDR3 DNA follows: TGTGCCAGCACAAAAGACTGGAACACCGGGGAGCTGTTTTTT. The genes are TRBV3-1 and TRBJ2-2; D is unresolved. V was shortened by 7 bases and J by 1 base, with 10 bases between the two germline ends. This CDR3 spans 14 amino acids. CDR1 and CDR2 from the germline V gene are LGHDT and YNNKEL (reference sequence).